These 5 T cell receptor beta chains share one sample of origin, sequenced in a study of blood T cell repertoires in COVID-19 (dated by TCRdb to the early 2020s). The library was generated by the immunoSEQ multiplex PCR assay. The source is immuneACCESS, and TCRdb retained only in-frame sequences with V and J called. Part of the clones is not carried over; for the studies checked, unresolved V genes explain less than half of this, and the remainder is unexplained. In all, the sample holds about 410,000 clones, and 70% to 90% of those were seen once. 1.4% of the sample is taken by the ten largest. Sequenced sample: peripheral blood. These receptors all stem from a woman aged 25 to 39 with active or convalescent COVID-19.

This chain uses TRBV29-1 with TRBJ2-1; 9 nucleotides agree with TRBD2. The germline gives CDR1 SQVTM, CDR2 ANQGSEA. The CDR3 is 14 residues long. With V trimmed by 5 bases and J by 2 bases, 4 bases remained unmatched. The CDR3 is CSVRGGGAYNEQFF. Here the CDR3 DNA reads TGCAGCGTTAGGGGCGGGGGGGCCTACAATGAGCAGTTCTTC.

This chain connects TRBV7-9 to TRBJ2-3; D unresolved. The CDR3 extends over 14 amino acids. Germline V gene lookup returns CDR1 SEHNR and CDR2 FQNEAQ (reference sequence). V dropped 1 base and J dropped 5 bases, with 10 bases sitting between them. This chain's CDR3 is CASSLDVGGDTQYF. The CDR3 DNA is TGTGCCAGCAGCTTAGACGTTGGCGGAGATACGCAGTATTTT.

For this clone: Other DNA sequences of this sample code for an identical CDR3. The chain combines TRBV2 with TRBJ2-7; perhaps TRBD1 as D (6 bases). CDR1 is SNHLY and CDR2 is FYNNEI in the germline V gene. The length of the CDR3 is 12 residues. Trimming took 4 bases from V and 3 from J, leaving 7 bases between them. CDR3 sequence (DNA): TGTGCCAGCAGTGGGGACAACTACGAGCAGTACTTC. Translation: CASSGDNYEQYF.

The chain carries TRBV7-8 and TRBJ2-5; 10 nucleotides agree with TRBD1. Germline-derived CDR1 and CDR2 are SGHVS and FQNEAQ. The CDR3 sequence is 15 residues long. Germline trimming cut 3 bases from V and 5 bases from J; bases unmatched to any gene: 6. Written as DNA, the CDR3 is TGTGCCAGCAGCTTGGGGGCGGACAGGGGGGAGACCCAGTACTTC. This codes for CASSLGADRGETQYF.

This chain links TRBV29-1 with TRBJ2-7; 9 nucleotides match TRBD2. In germline, CDR1 is SQVTM, CDR2 ANQGSEA. The J segment lost 3 bases and the V segment lost 3 bases, leaving 6 bases of the junction unmatched. The CDR3 has 14 residues. The CDR3 nucleotides read TGCAGCGTTGATGGCGGGGGGGCCCTCTACGAGCAGTACTTC. Its translation is CSVDGGGALYEQYF.